The next 3 T cell receptor beta chains were all read from a single sample in a study of technical replicates of blood from a few donors. Clones were sequenced by immunoSEQ multiplex PCR, and TCRdb holds only the in-frame ones, with some missing. The repertoire holds roughly 45,000 clones, with approximately 90% as singletons. The sample consisted of PBMCs. Receptor source: a human donor in good health. Some clones in this sample may be carry-over from other donors' samples.

This CDR3 is CASSLGGMSGTGELFF. CDR3 in DNA: TGTGCCAGCAGTCTCGGGGGGATGAGTGGCACCGGGGAGCTGTTTTTT. This chain uses TRBV2 with TRBJ2-2, with 7 bases matching TRBD2. There are 16 residues in the CDR3. Germline loops: CDR1 SNHLY, CDR2 FYNNEI. J was trimmed by 4 bases and V by 5 bases; bases with no gene match: 10.

This chain connects TRBV7-2 to TRBJ2-5, with 10 nucleotides matching TRBD2. Germline V gene lookup returns CDR1 SGHTA and CDR2 FQGNSA. CDR3 length: 15 amino acids. The V segment lost 6 bases and the J segment 7 bases; nucleotides outside the gene matches: 11. The CDR3 nucleotides are TGTGCCAGCAGGCCAGCGGGGGGGCGGGCTGGGACCCAGTACTTC. Protein: CASRPAGGRAGTQYF.

The chain carries TRBV27 and TRBJ1-1; D may be TRBD1 (5 bases). Germline CDR1 MNHEY, CDR2 SMNVEV (reference sequence). The V end lost 6 bases, the J end lost 1 base, and 9 bases lay between the germline ends. The CDR3 sequence is 13 residues long. For the CDR3, the DNA is TGTGCCAGCAGACCCAGGGAGAACACTGAAGCTTTCTTT. It is translated as CASRPRENTEAFF.